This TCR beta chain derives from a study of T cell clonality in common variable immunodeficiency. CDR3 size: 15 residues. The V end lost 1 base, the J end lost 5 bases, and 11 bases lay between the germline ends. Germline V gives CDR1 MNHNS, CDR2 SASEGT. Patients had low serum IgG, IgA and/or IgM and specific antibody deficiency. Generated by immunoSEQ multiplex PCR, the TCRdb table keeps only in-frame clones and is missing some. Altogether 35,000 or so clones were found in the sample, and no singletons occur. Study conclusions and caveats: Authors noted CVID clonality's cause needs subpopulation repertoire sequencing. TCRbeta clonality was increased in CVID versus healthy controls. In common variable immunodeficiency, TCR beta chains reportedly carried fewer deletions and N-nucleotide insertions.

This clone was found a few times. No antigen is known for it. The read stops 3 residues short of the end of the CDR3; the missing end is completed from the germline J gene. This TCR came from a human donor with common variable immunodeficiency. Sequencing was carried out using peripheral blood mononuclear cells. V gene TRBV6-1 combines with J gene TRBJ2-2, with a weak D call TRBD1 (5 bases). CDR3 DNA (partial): TGTGCCAGCAGTGAAGAGGGCAGGGTAACCGGGGAG. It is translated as CASSEEGRVTGE. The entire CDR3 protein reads CASSEEGRVTGELFF.